The rows below give T cell receptor beta chains drawn from one sample of a study of shared clonotypes between healthy human individuals. Libraries were prepared by immunoSEQ multiplex PCR; TCRdb keeps only in-frame clonotypes and omits some of them. The table has roughly 760,000 clones, around 74% seen once. The sample consisted of memory CD4+ T cells sorted from blood. The receptors derive from a woman aged 25 to 39 in good health. The CDR3 runs from the conserved cysteine through the conserved F or W. D genes are given only for firm matches. The size of a clone is reported for some rows only, either as once, few or many, or as a class for expanded clones.

D gene	V gene	J gene	clone size	CDR3 DNA	CDR3 protein
-	TRBV7-6	TRBJ1-6	-	TGTGCCAGCAGCTCGGGGACGGTAGATAATTCACCCCTCCACTTT	CASSSGTVDNSPLHF
-	TRBV6-5	TRBJ2-3	once	TGTGCCAGCAGTGAGGACTGGAGCTATACGCAGTATTTT	CASSEDWSYTQYF
TRBD1	TRBV6-6	TRBJ1-1	few	TGTGCCAGCATCCTCGACAGGGGCACTGAAGCTTTCTTT	CASILDRGTEAFF
-	TRBV11-3	TRBJ2-1	-	TGTGCCAGCAGCCGAGGGTTGAACAATGAGCAGTTCTTC	CASSRGLNNEQFF
-	TRBV7-2	TRBJ2-7	-	TGTGCCAGCAGCTTAACCGACGTCACCTACGAGCAGTACTTC	CASSLTDVTYEQYF
TRBD2	TRBV30	TRBJ2-7	-	TGTGCCTGGAGAGTTACTAGCGGGAGCTCCTACGAGCAGTACTTC	CAWRVTSGSSYEQYF
TRBD1	TRBV5-1	TRBJ2-3	few	TGCGCCAGCAGCTCGGGACAGGAGACAGATACGCAGTATTTT	CASSSGQETDTQYF
-	TRBV7-2	TRBJ2-1	-	TGTGCCAGCAGCTTATGGGAGTACAATGAGCAGTTCTTC	CASSLWEYNEQFF
-	TRBV21-1	TRBJ1-1	-	TGTGCCAGCCCTAAACGGCTGAACACTGAAGCTTTCTTT	CASPKRLNTEAFF
TRBD2	TRBV5-1	TRBJ2-6	-	TGCGCCAGCAGCACCAGAATGGGGGGGACCTCTGGGGCCAACGTCCTGACTTTC	CASSTRMGGTSGANVLTF
-	TRBV6-6	TRBJ1-1	-	TGTGCCAGCAGTTATTCCAGGGAAGCTTTCTTT	CASSYSREAFF
-	TRBV19	TRBJ2-1	few	TGTGCCAGTAGTATAGATCAACTCCACAATGAGCAGTTCTTC	CASSIDQLHNEQFF
TRBD1	TRBV4-1	TRBJ1-2	-	TGCGCCAGCAGCCAAGGGGACAGACCTAACTATGGCTACACCTTC	CASSQGDRPNYGYTF
TRBD1	TRBV4-1	TRBJ1-4	-	TGCGCCAGCAGCCAACATGGGACAGGGAATGAAAAACTGTTTTTT	CASSQHGTGNEKLFF
-	TRBV28	TRBJ2-7	-	TGTGCCAGCAGGCAGGGTTCCTACGAGCAGTACTTC	CASRQGSYEQYF
TRBD2	TRBV7-9	TRBJ2-1	once	TGTGCCAGCAGCGCTGGGACTAGCGGGAGCCTATCAGAGCAGTTCTTC	CASSAGTSGSLSEQFF
TRBD1	TRBV19	TRBJ1-1	-	TGTGCCAGTAGTCCGCGGACAGGCGTGAACACTGAAGCTTTCTTT	CASSPRTGVNTEAFF
-	TRBV28	TRBJ1-1	-	TGTGCCAGCAGTAGATACACTGAAGCTTTCTTT	CASSRYTEAFF
-	TRBV6-5	TRBJ1-2	-	TGTGCCAGCAGTGGAGGCAGGAAGTTTAACTATGGCTACACCTTC	CASSGGRKFNYGYTF
-	TRBV9	TRBJ1-6	once	TGTGCCAGCAGCGCCGCCTGGGGAGGGAATTCACCCCTCCACTTT	CASSAAWGGNSPLHF
TRBD1	TRBV7-8	TRBJ1-4	-	TGTGCCAGCAGCTTAGATGGACAGGGTATTGGAAAACTGTTTTTT	CASSLDGQGIGKLFF
-	TRBV2	TRBJ1-1	-	TGTGCCAGCAGCGTTGACCAGGGCTACACTGAAGCTTTCTTT	CASSVDQGYTEAFF
-	TRBV19	TRBJ2-3	once	TGTGCCAGTAGTATTCGACTAGAGGCAGATACGCAGTATTTT	CASSIRLEADTQYF
TRBD1	TRBV6-5	TRBJ2-1	-	TGTGCCAGCAGTTACGACAGGGGCAGATACAATGAGCAGTTCTTC	CASSYDRGRYNEQFF